This TCR beta chain came from a study of T cell responses to AZD1222 COVID-19 vaccine. Study background: Pooling was applied to second doses at about 4 or about 12 weeks.

General observations from the study: Baseline testing showed seropositivity in only six AZD1222 recipients.

The repertoire was sequenced with immunoSEQ multiplex PCR; TCRdb's copy has only in-frame clones and lacks some. The repertoire holds about 140,000 clones, with 90% to 95% as singletons. In its sample, this clone was seen once. Its antigen is undetermined. The receptor comes from an adult in good health. Here the sequenced sample was peripheral blood, taken on day 0 of AZD1222 vaccination.

CDR3 sequence: CASSPRPGTGDNEQFF. CDR3 DNA: TGCGCCAGCAGCCCCCGGCCCGGGACAGGTGACAATGAGCAGTTCTTC. The V and J genes are TRBV5-1 and TRBJ2-1, with 8 bases identical to TRBD1. Germline lookup yields CDR1 SGHRS and CDR2 YFSETQ. This CDR3 region has 16 residues. Trimming took 4 bases from V and 5 from J; bases not matched to a gene: 11. The whole variable domain, remainder taken from reference TRBV5-1 and TRBJ2-1, is KAGVTQTPRYLIKTRGQQVTLSCSPISGHRSVSWYQQTPGQGLQFLFEYFSETQRNKGNFPGRFSGRQFSNSRSEMNVSTLELGDSALYLCASSPRPGTGDNEQFFGPGTRLTVL.